This is a list of T cell receptor beta chains from one sample in a study of blood T cell repertoires in COVID-19. The data were produced by immunoSEQ multiplex PCR, yet TCRdb's version contains in-frame clones alone and is incomplete. The sample holds fewer than 65,000 clones, roughly 90% seen once. Sequencing used peripheral blood. The receptors were sampled from a human donor in a cohort sampled during active COVID-19. Each CDR3 is given with its conserved first and last residue. A D gene is named only where the DNA matches it firmly. Not every row has a clone size; where given, it reads once, few, many or a size class.

v_call: TRBV20-1; d_call: -; cdr3_length: 11; clone_size: -; j_call: TRBJ2-7; cdr3_aa: CSARPSYEQYF; cdr3_nt: TGCAGTGCTAGACCGTCCTACGAGCAGTACTTC
v_call: TRBV7-3; d_call: -; cdr3_length: 13; clone_size: -; j_call: TRBJ1-1; cdr3_aa: CASSLQENTEAFF; cdr3_nt: TGTGCCAGCAGCTTACAGGAAAACACTGAAGCTTTCTTT
v_call: TRBV4-2; d_call: TRBD2; cdr3_length: 16; clone_size: -; j_call: TRBJ2-1; cdr3_aa: CASSQDQLAAYNEQFF; cdr3_nt: TGTGCCAGCAGCCAAGATCAGCTAGCGGCCTACAATGAGCAGTTCTTC
v_call: TRBV6-6; d_call: -; cdr3_length: 16; clone_size: -; j_call: TRBJ2-2; cdr3_aa: CASSYPTEAMVGELFF; cdr3_nt: TGTGCCAGCAGTTACCCCACGGAGGCCATGGTCGGGGAGCTGTTTTTT
v_call: TRBV18; d_call: -; cdr3_length: 14; clone_size: -; j_call: TRBJ2-1; cdr3_aa: CASSVETVINEQFF; cdr3_nt: TGTGCCAGCTCAGTAGAGACAGTGATCAATGAGCAGTTCTTC
v_call: TRBV12-3/TRBV12-4; d_call: -; cdr3_length: 13; clone_size: -; j_call: TRBJ1-6; cdr3_aa: CASDASSGSPLHF; cdr3_nt: TGTGCCAGTGACGCGAGCTCGGGATCACCCCTCCACTTT
v_call: TRBV5-3; d_call: -; cdr3_length: 15; clone_size: -; j_call: TRBJ1-2; cdr3_aa: CARSLGGIANYGYTF; cdr3_nt: TGTGCCAGAAGCTTGGGCGGAATTGCTAACTATGGCTACACCTTC
v_call: TRBV7-3; d_call: TRBD2; cdr3_length: 18; clone_size: -; j_call: TRBJ2-7; cdr3_aa: CASSLTGLAGVGSYEQYF; cdr3_nt: TGTGCCAGCAGCTTAACGGGACTAGCGGGAGTGGGCTCCTACGAGCAGTACTTC
v_call: TRBV9; d_call: -; cdr3_length: 16; clone_size: once; j_call: TRBJ2-6; cdr3_aa: CASSARQTAGANVLTF; cdr3_nt: TGTGCCAGCAGCGCCCGACAGACCGCCGGGGCCAACGTCCTGACTTTC
v_call: TRBV19; d_call: TRBD1; cdr3_length: 13; clone_size: -; j_call: TRBJ1-4; cdr3_aa: CASKDRGGEKLFF; cdr3_nt: TGTGCCAGTAAGGACAGGGGAGGTGAAAAACTGTTTTTT
v_call: TRBV6-6; d_call: -; cdr3_length: 16; clone_size: -; j_call: TRBJ1-1; cdr3_aa: CASSLPRGLMNTEAFF; cdr3_nt: TGTGCCAGCAGTTTGCCCCGGGGTCTCATGAACACTGAAGCTTTCTTT
v_call: TRBV30; d_call: -; cdr3_length: 16; clone_size: once; j_call: TRBJ1-5; cdr3_aa: CAWSPSLKGNHQPQHF; cdr3_nt: TGTGCCTGGAGTCCTTCCCTGAAGGGGAACCATCAGCCCCAGCATTTT
v_call: TRBV6-1; d_call: TRBD1; cdr3_length: 15; clone_size: -; j_call: TRBJ1-2; cdr3_aa: CASSERWTGGWGYTF; cdr3_nt: TGTGCCAGCAGTGAAAGGTGGACAGGGGGCTGGGGCTACACCTTC
v_call: TRBV6-2/TRBV6-3; d_call: -; cdr3_length: 14; clone_size: -; j_call: TRBJ2-1; cdr3_aa: CASSPRIGGDEQFF; cdr3_nt: TGTGCCAGCAGCCCAAGAATCGGCGGGGATGAGCAGTTCTTC
v_call: TRBV11-2; d_call: TRBD1; cdr3_length: 16; clone_size: -; j_call: TRBJ1-4; cdr3_aa: CASSLDGQGVGEKLFF; cdr3_nt: TGTGCCAGCAGCTTAGATGGACAGGGAGTAGGTGAAAAACTGTTTTTT
v_call: TRBV12-5; d_call: -; cdr3_length: 14; clone_size: -; j_call: TRBJ2-1; cdr3_aa: CASGLVALYNEQFF; cdr3_nt: TGTGCTAGTGGTTTGGTAGCGTTATACAATGAGCAGTTCTTC
v_call: TRBV4-1; d_call: -; cdr3_length: 19; clone_size: once; j_call: TRBJ2-6; cdr3_aa: CASSQGVTGLSSGANVLTF; cdr3_nt: TGCGCCAGCAGCCAAGGGGTCACAGGCCTGAGTTCTGGGGCCAACGTCCTGACTTTC
v_call: TRBV7-9; d_call: TRBD2; cdr3_length: 19; clone_size: -; j_call: TRBJ2-3; cdr3_aa: CASSLGLAGNLFGLYTQYF; cdr3_nt: TGTGCCAGCAGCTTAGGACTAGCGGGGAACCTCTTTGGGTTATATACGCAGTATTTT
v_call: TRBV12-3/TRBV12-4; d_call: -; cdr3_length: 13; clone_size: -; j_call: TRBJ2-1; cdr3_aa: CASTRTVYNEQFF; cdr3_nt: TGTGCCAGCACCCGGACAGTGTACAATGAGCAGTTCTTC
v_call: TRBV29-1; d_call: TRBD1; cdr3_length: 12; clone_size: -; j_call: TRBJ1-3; cdr3_aa: CSVDRGGNTIYF; cdr3_nt: TGCAGCGTGGACAGGGGTGGAAACACCATATATTTT
v_call: TRBV28; d_call: -; cdr3_length: 17; clone_size: -; j_call: TRBJ2-7; cdr3_aa: CASSHRFMFRSPYEQYF; cdr3_nt: TGTGCCAGCAGCCATAGATTTATGTTCCGGAGCCCCTACGAGCAGTACTTC
v_call: TRBV28; d_call: -; cdr3_length: 15; clone_size: -; j_call: TRBJ2-7; cdr3_aa: CASSLLGTPGYEQYF; cdr3_nt: TGTGCCAGCAGTTTATTAGGGACTCCTGGTTACGAGCAGTACTTC
v_call: TRBV2; d_call: -; cdr3_length: 14; clone_size: -; j_call: TRBJ1-6; cdr3_aa: CASSGPGQNSPLHF; cdr3_nt: TGTGCCAGCAGTGGCCCGGGTCAGAATTCACCCCTCCACTTT
v_call: TRBV6-4; d_call: -; cdr3_length: 17; clone_size: -; j_call: TRBJ2-1; cdr3_aa: CASSDSHSPNSYNEQFF; cdr3_nt: TGTGCCAGCAGTGACTCGCACTCCCCAAACTCCTACAATGAGCAGTTCTTC
v_call: TRBV5-8; d_call: TRBD1; cdr3_length: 16; clone_size: -; j_call: TRBJ1-5; cdr3_aa: CASSLGAGGGNQPQHF; cdr3_nt: TGTGCCAGCAGCTTGGGGGCAGGGGGCGGAAATCAGCCCCAGCATTTT
v_call: TRBV29-1; d_call: -; cdr3_length: 13; clone_size: -; j_call: TRBJ1-5; cdr3_aa: CSVGQGSNQPQHF; cdr3_nt: TGCAGCGTTGGGCAGGGTAGCAATCAGCCCCAGCATTTT
v_call: TRBV28; d_call: -; cdr3_length: 11; clone_size: -; j_call: TRBJ2-7; cdr3_aa: CATPRSAEQYF; cdr3_nt: TGTGCCACCCCGCGGTCCGCCGAGCAGTACTTC
v_call: TRBV19; d_call: -; cdr3_length: 13; clone_size: -; j_call: TRBJ1-2; cdr3_aa: CASSRGTNYGYTF; cdr3_nt: TGTGCCAGTAGTAGAGGAACCAACTATGGCTACACCTTC
v_call: TRBV6-5; d_call: TRBD1; cdr3_length: 14; clone_size: -; j_call: TRBJ1-1; cdr3_aa: CASSLDRGWTEAFF; cdr3_nt: TGTGCCAGCAGTTTGGACAGGGGTTGGACTGAAGCTTTCTTT
v_call: TRBV29-1; d_call: -; cdr3_length: 15; clone_size: -; j_call: TRBJ1-1; cdr3_aa: CSVVQGTGWNTEAFF; cdr3_nt: TGCAGCGTTGTACAGGGTACAGGGTGGAACACTGAAGCTTTCTTT
v_call: TRBV2; d_call: TRBD1; cdr3_length: 14; clone_size: -; j_call: TRBJ1-1; cdr3_aa: CATSSQGLNTEAFF; cdr3_nt: TGTGCCACCAGTTCACAGGGGTTGAACACTGAAGCTTTCTTT
v_call: TRBV3-1/TRBV3-2; d_call: TRBD2; cdr3_length: 18; clone_size: -; j_call: TRBJ2-3; cdr3_aa: CASSQVWTSGGGADTQYF; cdr3_nt: TGTGCCAGCAGCCAAGTGTGGACTAGCGGAGGTGGGGCAGATACGCAGTATTTT